Each of the 22 T cell receptor beta chains below was sequenced from the same sample in a study of CD8 T cells in ankylosing spondylitis. From the 5' RACE reads, TCRdb called clonotypes with MiXCR, one entry per CDR3 protein. The top ten clones hold around 4.5% of a sample with under 250,000 distinct CDR3 sequences, about 30% of them seen once. Source material: blood, either unsorted or a sorted T cell fraction (not recorded which). These receptors were collected from a male donor with ankylosing spondylitis or in good health (not recorded which).

There are a few counts of this clonotype. The gene calls are TRBV10-3 and TRBJ2-1; D may correspond to TRBD1 or TRBD2 (5 bases each). Trimming shortened V by 7 bases and J by 6 bases, and 16 bases separated the two germline ends. The CDR3 runs 14 residues. CDR1 and CDR2 from the germline V gene are ENHRY and SYGVKD. The CDR3 DNA reads TGTGCCATCATGGTGGGACCGAAGGGCAATGAGCAGTTCTTC. It specifies CAIMVGPKGNEQFF.

The chain has TRBV7-9 and TRBJ2-1; D is unclear. V lost 1 base and J 6 bases, leaving 10 bases between the germline ends. The germline CDR1 and CDR2 sequences are SEHNR and FQNEAQ (reference sequence). This CDR3 contains 14 residues. The CDR3 nucleotides are TGTGCCAGCAGCTTAGTTTCTATTCTCAATGAGCAGTTCTTC. This translates into CASSLVSILNEQFF.

This sequence joins TRBV2 and TRBJ2-3; 10 bases map to TRBD2. The CDR3 length is 16 residues. V gave up 4 bases and J gave up 4 bases; unmatched junction bases: 8. Per germline, CDR1 SNHLY and CDR2 FYNNEI. The CDR3 sequence: CASSALVAGGPDTQYF. The CDR3 DNA reads TGTGCCAGCAGTGCATTGGTAGCGGGGGGCCCAGATACGCAGTATTTT.

This chain joins TRBV5-5 and TRBJ1-2; D unresolved. Germline V gene sequence: CDR1 SGHKS, CDR2 YYEKEE (reference sequence). CDR3 length: 13 amino acids. V was pared by 3 bases and J by 7 bases, with 13 bases between. The CDR3, as DNA: TGTGCCAGCAGCTCGTTAAGCATGTCTGGCTACACCTTC. It encodes CASSSLSMSGYTF.

The chain is built from TRBV2 and TRBJ2-1; the match to TRBD1 covers 12 bases. This CDR3 region has 16 residues. Germline lookup yields CDR1 SNHLY and CDR2 FYNNEI. The junction had 5 bases not matched to a gene; V was cut back by 6 bases and J by 2 bases. CDR3 amino acids: CASSRDRGLAYNEQFF. The CDR3, as DNA: TGTGCCAGCAGCAGGGACAGGGGGCTAGCCTACAATGAGCAGTTCTTC.

The chain couples TRBV27 to TRBJ2-2, with no clear D. V shed 9 bases and J shed 8 bases, with 1 base lying between them. Germline CDR1 and CDR2: MNHEY and SMNVEV (reference sequence). The CDR3 is made up of 8 amino acids. The CDR3 DNA sequence: TGTGCCAGGGGGGAGCTGTTTTTT. This gives the protein CARGELFF.

V and J are TRBV27 and TRBJ2-1; 10 nucleotides line up with TRBD2. Unmatched junction bases numbered 8, after V lost 6 bases and J lost 3 bases. Looked up from germline, CDR1 is MNHEY and CDR2 is SMNVEV (reference sequence). The CDR3 covers 16 residues. The chain's CDR3 is CASSSSGGHYYNEQFF. The DNA for the CDR3 is TGTGCCAGCAGCTCTAGCGGGGGCCACTACTACAATGAGCAGTTCTTC.

The chain is built from TRBV4-1 and TRBJ2-5, with D possibly TRBD1 on 6 matching bases. The germline V and J ends were trimmed by 1 base and 5 bases, with 14 bases remaining between them. The germline V gene encodes CDR1 MGHRA and CDR2 YSYEKL. The CDR3 runs 15 residues. CDR3 DNA: TGCGCCAGCAGCCAAGTCTCTGACAGGACGGAGACCCAGTACTTC. This sequence encodes CASSQVSDRTETQYF.

Of note for this clonotype: A much larger clone lies one base from this, so it may be a read error. The chain carries TRBV20-1 and TRBJ2-2; tentatively, D is TRBD2 (5 bases). The CDR3 has 16 amino acids. The V end lost 1 base, the J end lost 3 bases, and 15 bases lay between the germline ends. Germline loops: CDR1 DFQATT, CDR2 SNEGSKA (reference sequence). CDR3 protein: CSARAVGRGYTGELFF. The CDR3 DNA follows: TGCAGTGCTAGAGCAGTAGGCCGAGGGTACACCGGGGAGCTGTTTTTT.

The DNA for the CDR3 is TGCGCCAGCAGCCCTCGACGACACTCAGGGTTCTTC. This gives the protein CASSPRRHSGFF. The chain couples TRBV4-1 to TRBJ2-1; D gene uncertain. V lost 4 bases, J lost 15 bases, and 16 bases lay in between. Per the germline V gene, CDR1 is MGHRA and CDR2 is YSYEKL. This CDR3 region has 12 residues.

This clonotype was found a few times. Its ends do not fully match the called genes, so a read error is possible. The rearrangement joins TRBV7-2 to TRBJ2-5; D is ambiguous. The length of the CDR3 is 12 residues. Germline loops: CDR1 SGHTA, CDR2 FQGNSA. CDR3 bases: TGTGCCACCAGCCCAAATGACGAGACCCAGTACTTC. It specifies CATSPNDETQYF.

The chain employs TRBV7-2 and TRBJ1-4; D is possibly TRBD1 (5 bases). The CDR3 is 16 amino acids. The germline V gene encodes CDR1 SGHTA and CDR2 FQGNSA. With 1 base removed from V and 4 bases from J, the gap between germline ends came to 13 bases. The CDR3: CASSLERGRVNEKLFF. In DNA form, the CDR3 reads TGTGCCAGCAGCTTAGAGAGGGGTCGCGTTAATGAAAAACTGTTTTTT.

V usage is TRBV6-5 and J usage is TRBJ1-4, with D unresolved. CDR1 MNHEY and CDR2 SVGAGI come from the germline V gene. There are 12 residues in the CDR3. Trimming cost V 5 bases and J 4 bases, with 5 bases left between them. The DNA for the CDR3 is TGTGCCAGCAGTCCCAATAATGAAAAACTGTTTTTT. Protein sequence: CASSPNNEKLFF.

This clonotype turned up a few times. The rearrangement joins TRBV12-3 or TRBV12-4 to TRBJ2-1, with 7 bases lining up with TRBD2. The CDR3 is made up of 15 amino acids. Trimming took 8 bases from V and 1 from J; bases not matched to a gene: 8. CDR3 DNA sequence: TGTGCCAGCGCGGGGGACGGTTTTTCCTACAATGAGCAGTTCTTC. This sequence encodes CASAGDGFSYNEQFF.

This clonotype was observed a few times. The chain links TRBV12-3 or TRBV12-4 to TRBJ2-1, with D possibly TRBD1 on 8 matching bases. This CDR3 has 12 residues. V shed 6 bases and J shed 13 bases, with 16 bases lying between them. The CDR3 nucleotides read TGTGCCAGCAGCTCCACAGGGGGGGACCAGTTCTTC. Amino acids: CASSSTGGDQFF.

This chain joins TRBV12-3 or TRBV12-4 and TRBJ2-1; the D is unclear. The germline V and J ends were trimmed by 6 bases and 7 bases, with 13 bases remaining between them. The CDR3 is 13 residues long. CDR3 amino acids: CASSGRTRNEQFF. CDR3 coding DNA: TGTGCCAGCAGCGGACGGACCCGGAATGAGCAGTTCTTC.

The sample holds a few counts of this clonotype. V and J are TRBV5-5 and TRBJ1-1; D possibly corresponds to TRBD1 (5 bases). There are 15 residues in the CDR3. CDR1 is SGHKS, CDR2 YYEKEE, per germline (reference sequence). V was shortened by 2 bases and J by 2 bases, with 13 bases between the two germline ends. The DNA for the CDR3 is TGTGCCAGCAGCTTCGGGGGAAGCGGAAACACTGAAGCTTTCTTT. Translation gives CASSFGGSGNTEAFF.

The rearrangement joins TRBV20-1 to TRBJ2-7, with TRBD1 identical over 8 bases. CDR1 is DFQATT, CDR2 SNEGSKA, per germline (reference sequence). Trimming at V came to 7 bases and at J to 3 bases, leaving 8 bases not matched to a gene. The CDR3 is made up of 13 amino acids. CDR3 in amino acids: CSGRGQDIYEQYF. The CDR3, as DNA: TGCAGTGGCAGGGGACAGGACATCTACGAGCAGTACTTC.

This clonotype was observed a handful of times. The chain has TRBV2 and TRBJ2-2, with a weak D call TRBD1 (6 bases). From germline, CDR1 is SNHLY and CDR2 FYNNEI. The CDR3 extends over 15 amino acids. V lost 3 bases to trimming and J lost 4 bases, with 12 bases between them. The CDR3 protein is CASSEEQGITGELFF. In DNA form, the CDR3 reads TGTGCCAGCAGTGAGGAGCAGGGGATCACCGGGGAGCTGTTTTTT.

This clonotype has more than one count but fewer than ten. CDR3 sequence: CASSHRTEILTDTQYF. The CDR3, as DNA: TGTGCCAGCAGCCACCGGACGGAGATACTCACAGATACGCAGTATTTT. The chain combines TRBV7-9 with TRBJ2-3; unclear D gene. The germline V gene encodes CDR1 SEHNR and CDR2 FQNEAQ (reference sequence). Trimming stripped 5 bases from V and 2 bases from J, with 17 bases between. The CDR3 has 16 residues.

The J gene is TRBJ2-7, the V gene TRBV5-4; D not certain. CDR3 length: 14 residues. Trimming cost V 4 bases and J 5 bases, with 16 bases left between them. Germline V CDR1 and CDR2: SGHNT, YYREEE (reference sequence). The CDR3 bases are TGTGCCAGCAGCCCACAATGGGGTCAAAACGAGCAGTACTTC. Its translation is CASSPQWGQNEQYF.

This clonotype was observed a single time. The chain recombines TRBV11-2 with TRBJ2-6; D is uncertain. This CDR3 has 15 residues. Germline V gene lookup returns CDR1 SGHAT and CDR2 FQNNGV. Deletions cut 3 bases from V and 2 bases from J, with 8 bases between. DNA of the CDR3: TGTGCCAGCAGCTTCTTGGCAGCTGGGGCCAACGTCCTGACTTTC. This translates into CASSFLAAGANVLTF. The variable domain in full, with the rest retrieved from reference TRBV11-2 and TRBJ2-6, is EAGVAQSPRYKIIEKRQSVAFWCNPISGHATLYWYQQILGQGPKLLIQFQNNGVVDDSQLPKDRFSAERLKGVDSTLKIQPAKLEDSAVYLCASSFLAAGANVLTFGAGSRLTVL.